These 19 T cell receptor beta chains share one sample of origin, sequenced in a study of blood T cell repertoires in COVID-19 (dated by TCRdb to 2018 to 2021). Libraries came from the immunoSEQ multiplex PCR assay. TCRdb provides this immuneACCESS table in a form limited to in-frame rearrangements. Some clones are lacking; in checked studies, under half of them reflect an unresolved V gene, and why the rest are absent is not known. This sample gives 95,000 to 150,000 clones in total; over 75% of them show up just once. The top ten constitute approximately 4.5% of the sample. Sequencing was done on a sample of peripheral blood. The receptors were sampled from a woman in her 70s with acute or convalescent COVID-19.

The chain joins TRBV5-1 to TRBJ2-2, with a weak D call TRBD1 (6 bases). The CDR3 is 14 residues long. CDR1 is SGHRS, CDR2 YFSETQ, per germline. Deletions cut 0 bases from V and 8 bases from J, with 11 bases between. The CDR3 is CASSLVPGVGELFF. The CDR3 nucleotides read TGCGCCAGCAGCTTGGTACCAGGGGTTGGGGAGCTGTTTTTT.

The V and J genes are TRBV9 and TRBJ1-2; D is possibly TRBD1 (6 bases). CDR1 and CDR2 (germline): SGDLS, YYNGEE. The CDR3 is 14 residues long. Trimming cost V 0 bases and J 2 bases, with 8 bases left between them. The CDR3 DNA follows: TGTGCCAGCAGCGTAGGGCAGGGGAACTATGGCTACACCTTC. Translation gives CASSVGQGNYGYTF.

The chain carries TRBV30 and TRBJ1-5; D is perhaps TRBD1 (6 bases). Per germline, CDR1 GTSNPN and CDR2 SVGIG (reference sequence). CDR3 length: 16 amino acids. Trimming shortened V by 1 base and J by 0 bases, and 13 bases separated the two germline ends. CDR3 sequence (DNA): TGTGCCTGGAGTGGAATTCAGGGGATTAGCAATCAGCCCCAGCATTTT. It translates to CAWSGIQGISNQPQHF.

A single count supports this clone. This chain uses TRBV9 with TRBJ1-1; weak D call: TRBD1 (5 bases). The germline CDR1 and CDR2 sequences are SGDLS and YYNGEE. The CDR3 spans 15 residues. V was pared by 2 bases and J by 3 bases, with 14 bases between. CDR3 sequence reads: CASSVQGGSYTEAFF. The CDR3 DNA reads TGTGCCAGCAGCGTTCAGGGAGGGAGTTACACTGAAGCTTTCTTT.

V is TRBV2 and J is TRBJ2-1, with TRBD2 matching over 8 bases. The CDR3 is made up of 12 amino acids. After removal of 4 bases from V and 9 bases from J, the junction contained 2 bases not matched to a gene. The germline V gene has CDR1 SNHLY and CDR2 FYNNEI. CDR3 sequence (DNA): TGTGCCAGCAGTGCGCTAGCGGGTGAGCAGTTCTTC. Translating it yields CASSALAGEQFF.

The CDR3: CASSSEETQYF. CDR3 sequence (DNA): TGTGCCAGTAGTAGCGAAGAGACCCAGTACTTC. The chain combines TRBV19 with TRBJ2-5, with D uncertain. Germline lookup yields CDR1 LNHDA and CDR2 SQIVND (reference sequence). The V gene lost 4 bases and the J gene lost 3 bases, with 3 bases spanning the gap. The CDR3 has 11 residues.

The gene calls are TRBV21-1 and TRBJ1-2; TRBD1, as called in the table, went unchecked against the DNA. TRBV21-1 is noted as a pseudogene. This CDR3 is 13 amino acids long. For the CDR3, the DNA is TGTGCCAGCAGCCCGACAGGGTCCTATGGCTACACCTTC. It specifies CASSPTGSYGYTF.

This clone was counted only a few times. The chain carries TRBV7-2 and TRBJ1-1, with 8 bases fitting TRBD1. The CDR3 has 17 residues. CDR1 is SGHTA and CDR2 is FQGNSA in the germline V gene. V trimming: 10 bases; J trimming: 4 bases; junction bases outside the gene matches: 20. CDR3 bases: TGTGCCACCAACCCTATTGGGGCACAGGGGGGGGCCACTGAAGCTTTCTTT. Its protein is CATNPIGAQGGATEAFF.

The CDR3 region has the DNA TGTGCCAGCAGCTTAGAGGGGACAACACGATCTGCTAGCTACACCTTC. It is translated as CASSLEGTTRSASYTF. The chain has TRBV7-9 and TRBJ1-2, with TRBD1 as a possible D gene (6 bases). This CDR3 spans 16 amino acids. Germline V gene lookup returns CDR1 SEHNR and CDR2 FQNEAQ (reference sequence). Trimming cost V 1 base and J 9 bases, with 21 bases left between them.

V gene TRBV11-3 combines with J gene TRBJ2-1; unclear D gene. Between the trimmed V and J ends, which lost 1 base and 8 bases, there was a span of 9 bases. The CDR3 totals 13 residues. Germline V gene sequence: CDR1 SGHNT, CDR2 YENEEA. CDR3 amino acids: CASSLVGGDEQFF. The CDR3 DNA reads as TGTGCCAGCAGCTTAGTAGGCGGAGATGAGCAGTTCTTC.

J is TRBJ2-5 and V is TRBV11-3; 13 bases are a match to TRBD2. The CDR3 loop spans 18 amino acids. J was trimmed by 5 bases and V by 6 bases; bases with no gene match: 15. Germline V lookup: CDR1 SGHNT, CDR2 YENEEA. CDR3 residues: CASRRRTSGGLAGETQYF. CDR3 DNA sequence: TGTGCCAGCAGACGTCGGACTAGCGGGGGATTGGCTGGCGAGACCCAGTACTTC. Complete variable domain (other parts from reference TRBV11-3 and TRBJ2-5): EAGVVQSPRYKIIEKKQPVAFWCNPISGHNTLYWYLQNLGQGPELLIRYENEEAVDDSQLPKDRFSAERLKGVDSTLKIQPAELGDSAVYLCASRRRTSGGLAGETQYFGPGTRLLVL.

The V call is TRBV5-1, the J call TRBJ2-3; TRBD1 aligns across 11 bases. J was trimmed by 2 bases and V by 3 bases; bases with no gene match: 8. CDR1 SGHRS and CDR2 YFSETQ come from the germline V gene. This CDR3 is 17 amino acids long. The CDR3 spells CASSSGTGGTATDTQYF. Written as DNA, the CDR3 is TGCGCCAGCAGCTCCGGGACAGGGGGTACGGCCACAGATACGCAGTATTTT.

The chain couples TRBV2 to TRBJ1-2, with TRBD1 matching 7 bases. The CDR3 sequence is 14 residues long. V lost 5 bases, J lost 5 bases, and 8 bases stayed unmatched. CDR1 is SNHLY, CDR2 FYNNEI, per germline. For the CDR3, the DNA is TGTGCCAGCAGTCCTACAGGGGAGGAGTATGGCTACACCTTC. Translation gives CASSPTGEEYGYTF.

The gene calls are TRBV6-2 or TRBV6-3 and TRBJ1-5, with D perhaps TRBD1 (5 bases). The CDR3 runs to 15 residues. The ends were cut back, 0 bases at V and 2 bases at J, with 8 bases in the middle. The germline gives CDR1 MNHEY, CDR2 SVGEGT. Here the CDR3 reads CASSYSWGGNQPQHF. The CDR3 nucleotides read TGTGCCAGCAGTTACTCCTGGGGGGGCAATCAGCCCCAGCATTTT.

The CDR3 loop reads CASSYSSNSNQPQHF. CDR3 in DNA: TGTGCCAGCAGTTACTCGAGTAATAGCAATCAGCCCCAGCATTTT. The rearrangement links TRBV6-5 to TRBJ1-5; D unclear. Per germline, CDR1 MNHEY and CDR2 SVGAGI. V was cut by 0 bases and J by 0 bases, with 6 bases left in between. There are 15 residues in the CDR3.

The chain links TRBV24-1 to TRBJ2-3; 8 positions match TRBD2. The germline CDR1 and CDR2 sequences are KGHDR and SFDVKD. V gave up 5 bases and J gave up 6 bases; unmatched junction bases: 9. CDR3 size: 15 residues. In DNA, the CDR3 is TGTGCCACCAGTGCATCGGGGGGGCCAACGGATACGCAGTATTTT. Translating it yields CATSASGGPTDTQYF.

The V and J genes are TRBV19 and TRBJ1-1; D possibly corresponds to TRBD1 (6 bases). This CDR3 has 14 residues. Trimming took 5 bases from V and 8 from J, leaving 18 bases between them. Germline CDR1 LNHDA, CDR2 SQIVND (reference sequence). Written as DNA, the CDR3 is TGTGCCAGTAGTCCGCAGGACAGTTTGACCGAAGCTTTCTTT. It codes for CASSPQDSLTEAFF.

V is TRBV7-2 and J is TRBJ2-1; D is ambiguous. The CDR3 runs to 15 residues. CDR1 and CDR2 from the germline V gene are SGHTA and FQGNSA. V gave up 3 bases and J gave up 4 bases, with 13 bases separating them. The CDR3 reads CASSFSGRSYNEQFF. In nucleotides, the CDR3 is TGTGCCAGCAGCTTTTCAGGCAGGTCATACAATGAGCAGTTCTTC.

This clone has just a few counts. In DNA, the CDR3 is TGTGCCAGCAGTGGTGGACTAGCGGGGTACACAGATACGCAGTATTTT. Amino acid sequence: CASSGGLAGYTDTQYF. V usage is TRBV2 and J usage is TRBJ2-3, with 12 positions matching TRBD2. Germline assignment: CDR1 SNHLY and CDR2 FYNNEI. The CDR3 is 16 residues long. Trimming at V came to 4 bases and at J to 2 bases, leaving 4 bases not matched to a gene.